This TCR beta chain is drawn from a study of beta chain features in type 1 diabetes. Study-wide points: Shortening of TCRB CDR3s, moderate but significant, appeared in all four CD4+ subsets of Type 1 diabetes patients. The question of HLA type influencing TCRB rearrangement was one that remained unresolved here.

V lost 5 bases, J lost 9 bases, and 17 bases lay in between. The CDR3 covers 14 residues. The V gene's germline CDR1 is SEHNR and CDR2 FQNEAQ (reference sequence). The sequenced template was cDNA made from the entire isolated RNA. Repertoires were generated with immunoSEQ multiplex PCR, while TCRdb's copy carries only in-frame clones and drops some. Of about 170,000 clones in the sample, 6.5% to 8.5% were seen once. This clone was seen a handful of times. Its antigen is as yet unknown. The TCR comes from a man between 18 and 29 years old with type 1 diabetes. The J gene is TRBJ2-1, the V gene TRBV7-9; D perhaps matches TRBD2 (5 bases). Sequencing used central memory CD4+ T cells from blood. The CDR3 protein is CASSALEFAGEQFF. CDR3 DNA: TGTGCCAGCAGCGCCCTAGAGTTTGCGGGTGAGCAGTTCTTC.